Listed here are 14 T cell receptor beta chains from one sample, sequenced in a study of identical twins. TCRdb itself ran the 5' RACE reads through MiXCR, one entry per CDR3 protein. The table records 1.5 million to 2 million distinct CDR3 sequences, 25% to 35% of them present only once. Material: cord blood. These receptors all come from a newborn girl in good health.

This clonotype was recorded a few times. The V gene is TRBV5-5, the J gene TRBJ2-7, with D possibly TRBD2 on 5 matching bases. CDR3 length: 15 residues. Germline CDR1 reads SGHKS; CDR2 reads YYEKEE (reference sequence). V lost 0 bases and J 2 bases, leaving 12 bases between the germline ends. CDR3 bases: TGTGCCAGCAGCTTGGGGAAAGGGAGCACCTACGAGCAGTACTTC. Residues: CASSLGKGSTYEQYF. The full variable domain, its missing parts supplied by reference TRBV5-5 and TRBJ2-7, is DAGVTQSPTHLIKTRGQQVTLRCSPISGHKSVSWYQQVLGQGPQFIFQYYEKEERGRGNFPDRFSARQFPNYSSELNVNALLLGDSALYLCASSLGKGSTYEQYFGPGTRLTVT.

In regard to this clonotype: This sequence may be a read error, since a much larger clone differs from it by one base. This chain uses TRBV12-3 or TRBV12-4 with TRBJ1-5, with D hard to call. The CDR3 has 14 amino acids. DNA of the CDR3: TGTGCCGGCAGCCCACACAGTAGCAATCAGCCCCAGCATTTT. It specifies CAGSPHSSNQPQHF.

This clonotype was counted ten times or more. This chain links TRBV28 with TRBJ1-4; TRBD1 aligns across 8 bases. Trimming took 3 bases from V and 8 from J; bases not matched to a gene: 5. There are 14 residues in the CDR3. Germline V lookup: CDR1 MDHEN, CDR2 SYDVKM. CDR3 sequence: CASSLTGVREKLFF. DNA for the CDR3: TGTGCCAGCAGTTTGACAGGGGTTCGAGAAAAACTGTTTTTT. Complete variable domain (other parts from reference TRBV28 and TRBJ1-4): DVKVTQSSRYLVKRTGEKVFLECVQDMDHENMFWYRQDPGLGLRLIYFSYDVKMKEKGDIPEGYSVSREKKERFSLILESASTNQTSMYLCASSLTGVREKLFFGSGTQLSVL.

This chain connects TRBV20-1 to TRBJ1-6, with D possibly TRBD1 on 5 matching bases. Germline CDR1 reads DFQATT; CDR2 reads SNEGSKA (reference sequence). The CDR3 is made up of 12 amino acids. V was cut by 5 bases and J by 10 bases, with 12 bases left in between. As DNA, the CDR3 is TGCAGTGCTGGGTTCAGGGACTCACCCCTCCACTTT. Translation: CSAGFRDSPLHF.

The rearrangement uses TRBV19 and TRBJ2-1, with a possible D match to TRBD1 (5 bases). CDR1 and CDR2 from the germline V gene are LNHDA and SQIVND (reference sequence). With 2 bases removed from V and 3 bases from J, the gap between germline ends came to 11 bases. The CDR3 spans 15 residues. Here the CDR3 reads CASSIRRQLYNEQFF. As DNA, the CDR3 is TGTGCCAGTAGTATACGGCGACAGCTCTACAATGAGCAGTTCTTC.

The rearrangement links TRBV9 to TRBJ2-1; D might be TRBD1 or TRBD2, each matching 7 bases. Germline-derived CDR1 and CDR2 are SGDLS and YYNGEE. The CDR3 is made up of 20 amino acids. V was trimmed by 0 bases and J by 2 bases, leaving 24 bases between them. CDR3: CASSVASGQRDSRTYNEQFF. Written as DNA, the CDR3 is TGTGCCAGCAGCGTAGCCTCGGGACAGCGGGACTCTCGAACCTACAATGAGCAGTTCTTC.

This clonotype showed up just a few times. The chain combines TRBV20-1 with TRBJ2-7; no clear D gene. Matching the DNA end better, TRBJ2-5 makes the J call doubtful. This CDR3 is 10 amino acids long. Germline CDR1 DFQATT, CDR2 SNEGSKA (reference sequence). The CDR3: CSVSGETQYF. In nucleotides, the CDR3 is TGCAGTGTGTCCGGTGAGACCCAGTACTTC.

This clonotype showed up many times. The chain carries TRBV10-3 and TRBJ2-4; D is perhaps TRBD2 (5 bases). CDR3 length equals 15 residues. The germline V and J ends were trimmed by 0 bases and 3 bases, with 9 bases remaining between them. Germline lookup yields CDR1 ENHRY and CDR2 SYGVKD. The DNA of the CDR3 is TGTGCCATCAGTGAGTCGTCCCGGGACAAAAACATTCAGTACTTC. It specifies CAISESSRDKNIQYF.

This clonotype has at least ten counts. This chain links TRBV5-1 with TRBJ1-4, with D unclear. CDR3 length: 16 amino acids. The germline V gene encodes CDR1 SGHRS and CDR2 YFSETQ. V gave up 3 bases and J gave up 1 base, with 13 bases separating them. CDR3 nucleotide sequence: TGCGCCAGCAGCTCTCAAGGACGGCGAACTAATGAAAAACTGTTTTTT. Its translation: CASSSQGRRTNEKLFF. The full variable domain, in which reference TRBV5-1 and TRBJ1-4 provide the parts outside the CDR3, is KAGVTQTPRYLIKTRGQQVTLSCSPISGHRSVSWYQQTPGQGLQFLFEYFSETQRNKGNFPGRFSGRQFSNSRSEMNVSTLELGDSALYLCASSSQGRRTNEKLFFGSGTQLSVL.

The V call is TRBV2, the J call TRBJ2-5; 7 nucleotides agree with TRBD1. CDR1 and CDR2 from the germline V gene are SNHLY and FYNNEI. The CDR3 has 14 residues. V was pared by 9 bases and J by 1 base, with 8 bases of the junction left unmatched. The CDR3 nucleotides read TGTGCCAGGGGACAGACGGCTATCCAAGAGACCCAGTACTTC. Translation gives CARGQTAIQETQYF.

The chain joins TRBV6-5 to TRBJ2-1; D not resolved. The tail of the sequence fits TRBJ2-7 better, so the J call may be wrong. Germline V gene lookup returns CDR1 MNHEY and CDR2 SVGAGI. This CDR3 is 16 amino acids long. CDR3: CASRSLVQQTYNEQYF. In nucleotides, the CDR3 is TGTGCCAGCAGATCCCTAGTCCAGCAGACGTACAATGAGCAGTACTTC.

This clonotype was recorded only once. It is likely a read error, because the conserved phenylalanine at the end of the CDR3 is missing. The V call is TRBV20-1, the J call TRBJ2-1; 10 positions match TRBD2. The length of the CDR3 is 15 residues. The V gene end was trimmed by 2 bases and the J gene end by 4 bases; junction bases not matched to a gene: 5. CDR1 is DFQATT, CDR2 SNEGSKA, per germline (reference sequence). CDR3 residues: CSARMSGRAYNEQFL. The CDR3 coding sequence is TGCAGTGCTAGAATGAGCGGGAGGGCGTACAATGAGCAGTTCTTA.

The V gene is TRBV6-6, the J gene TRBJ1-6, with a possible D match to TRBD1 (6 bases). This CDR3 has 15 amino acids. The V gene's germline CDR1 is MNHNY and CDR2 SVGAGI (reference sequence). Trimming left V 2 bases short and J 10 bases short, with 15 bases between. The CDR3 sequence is CASSYAWGLVSPLHF. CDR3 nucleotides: TGTGCCAGCAGTTACGCCTGGGGGCTGGTCTCACCCCTCCACTTT.

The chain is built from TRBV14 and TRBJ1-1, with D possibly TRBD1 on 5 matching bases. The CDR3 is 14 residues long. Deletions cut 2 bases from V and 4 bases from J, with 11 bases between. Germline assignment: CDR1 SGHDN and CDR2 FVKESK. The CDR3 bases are TGTGCCAGCAGCCAAACCATGGGGGTCACTGAAGCTTTCTTT. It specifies CASSQTMGVTEAFF.